A selection of T cell receptor beta chains follows, all from one sample in a study of OX40 agonist ivuxolimab in advanced cancers. This table comes from immunoSEQ multiplex PCR, and its TCRdb copy is limited to in-frame clones, with some not included. The sample lists 45,000 to 60,000 clones, 80% to 90% occurring once. The sequences come from CD4+ or CD8+ T cells sorted from blood, collected in a trial of the OX40 agonist ivuxolimab. These receptors originate from an adult with an advanced solid tumor such as melanoma, head and neck, liver or kidney cancer. Both conserved end residues are part of each CDR3. D genes are given only for firm matches. Not all rows give a size; the values are once, few, many and, for expanded clones, a class.

clone size | D gene | J gene | V gene | CDR3 protein | CDR3 DNA
. | TRBD1 | TRBJ1-2 | TRBV6-5 | CASSYRTGANYGYTF | TGTGCCAGCAGTTACCGGACAGGGGCTAACTATGGCTACACCTTC
. | . | TRBJ1-1 | TRBV4-3 | CASSQGSGDTEAFF | TGCGCCAGCAGCCAAGGTAGCGGGGACACTGAAGCTTTCTTT
. | . | TRBJ2-7 | TRBV6-5 | CASSYSSNIEQYF | TGTGCCAGCAGTTACTCATCCAATATCGAGCAGTACTTC
. | . | TRBJ2-7 | TRBV29-1 | CSVVRYTGGDSYEQYF | TGCAGCGTTGTGAGGTATACCGGAGGGGACTCCTACGAGCAGTACTTC
. | TRBD1 | TRBJ2-7 | TRBV4-1 | CASSQIIGTAYYEQYF | TGCGCCAGCAGCCAAATAATAGGGACAGCTTATTACGAGCAGTACTTC
. | TRBD2 | TRBJ2-3 | TRBV9 | CASSAPGGGSTDTQYF | TGTGCCAGCAGCGCCCCCGGGGGGGGCAGCACAGATACGCAGTATTTT
. | . | TRBJ1-4 | TRBV9 | CASSVATTAGGKLFF | TGTGCCAGCAGCGTAGCTACGACGGCGGGAGGAAAACTGTTTTTT
. | TRBD1 | TRBJ2-5 | TRBV13 | CASSSDETGGETQYF | TGTGCCAGCAGCTCGGATGAAACAGGGGGAGAGACCCAGTACTTC
. | TRBD2 | TRBJ2-2 | TRBV6-6 | CASTKLAGGLTGELFF | TGTGCCAGCACCAAACTAGCGGGGGGGTTAACCGGGGAGCTGTTTTTT
. | . | TRBJ2-2 | TRBV10-3 | CAISDGTAGELFF | TGTGCCATCAGTGACGGCACAGCCGGGGAGCTGTTTTTT
. | . | TRBJ1-5 | TRBV30 | CAWSVDGPREPQHF | TGTGCCTGGAGTGTAGACGGACCCAGAGAGCCCCAGCATTTT
. | . | TRBJ2-1 | TRBV7-2 | CASSRVLLAHEQFF | TGTGCCAGCAGCCGTGTACTCCTAGCGCATGAGCAGTTCTTC
. | . | TRBJ2-7 | TRBV7-9 | CASSRQVAYEQYF | TGTGCCAGCAGCCGACAGGTTGCCTACGAGCAGTACTTC
medium-sized | TRBD2 | TRBJ2-3 | TRBV6-4 | CASSLLAGASDTQYF | TGTGCCAGCAGTTTACTAGCGGGGGCCTCAGATACGCAGTATTTT
. | . | TRBJ1-4 | TRBV27 | CASRPTPIATNEKLFF | TGTGCCAGCAGACCTACCCCGATTGCAACTAATGAAAAACTGTTTTTT
. | . | TRBJ1-1 | TRBV11-2 | CASSARVEQAFF | TGTGCCAGCAGCGCCAGGGTCGAACAAGCTTTCTTT
. | . | TRBJ2-1 | TRBV20-1 | CSASYNEQFF | TGCAGTGCTAGTTACAATGAGCAGTTCTTC
. | . | TRBJ1-6 | TRBV19 | CASSMYNSPLHF | TGTGCCAGTAGTATGTATAATTCACCCCTCCACTTT
. | TRBD2 | TRBJ2-1 | TRBV19 | CASSGFTSAGEQFF | TGTGCCAGTAGCGGCTTCACTAGCGCCGGGGAGCAGTTCTTC
. | . | TRBJ1-4 | TRBV13 | CASSVAGEKLFF | TGTGCCAGCAGTGTTGCCGGCGAAAAACTGTTTTTT
. | TRBD1 | TRBJ2-7 | TRBV27 | CASSLFGTGAHEQYF | TGTGCCAGCAGTTTATTCGGGACAGGGGCCCACGAGCAGTACTTC
. | . | TRBJ1-2 | TRBV11-2 | CASSLARGVVGNYGYTF | TGTGCCAGCAGCTTAGCTCGGGGGGTAGTGGGAAACTATGGCTACACCTTC
. | . | TRBJ1-1 | TRBV7-9 | CASSLIILNTEAFF | TGTGCCAGCAGCTTAATCATCTTGAACACTGAAGCTTTCTTT
. | . | TRBJ2-1 | TRBV7-9 | CASSFVYTGTINEQFF | TGTGCCAGCAGCTTTGTTTATACCGGGACAATAAATGAGCAGTTCTTC
. | . | TRBJ1-2 | TRBV10-3 | CAIGQQGNYGYTF | TGTGCCATCGGGCAACAGGGAAACTATGGCTACACCTTC
. | . | TRBJ2-7 | TRBV29-1 | CSVYDGVSYEQYF | TGCAGCGTCTACGACGGAGTCTCCTACGAGCAGTACTTC
. | . | TRBJ1-1 | TRBV4-3 | CASSQDEEVNTEAFF | TGCGCCAGCAGCCAAGATGAGGAGGTTAACACTGAAGCTTTCTTT
. | TRBD2 | TRBJ2-5 | TRBV6-1 | CAIRRVAGGETQYF | TGTGCAATAAGACGTGTTGCGGGAGGAGAGACCCAGTACTTC
. | TRBD1 | TRBJ2-7 | TRBV7-3 | CASSVGQGDYEQYF | TGTGCCAGCAGCGTGGGACAGGGGGACTACGAGCAGTACTTC
once | TRBD2 | TRBJ2-2 | TRBV19 | CASTTSVGTGELFF | TGTGCCAGTACTACTAGCGTGGGCACCGGGGAGCTGTTTTTT
. | . | TRBJ2-7 | TRBV11-3 | CASSRLSLSSYEQYF | TGTGCCAGCAGCCGATTATCACTGAGCTCCTACGAGCAGTACTTC
. | TRBD1 | TRBJ1-1 | TRBV4-2 | CASSQTDRVSTEAFF | TGTGCCAGCAGCCAAACCGACAGGGTGTCCACTGAAGCTTTCTTT
. | TRBD2 | TRBJ2-3 | TRBV4-1 | CASSQDPSGEGRPDTQYF | TGCGCCAGCAGCCAGGACCCTAGCGGGGAGGGGCGGCCAGATACGCAGTATTTT
. | . | TRBJ1-6 | TRBV7-9 | CASSLYNSPLHF | TGTGCCAGCAGCTTGTATAATTCACCCCTCCACTTT
. | . | TRBJ2-7 | TRBV11-3 | CASRLGAGKNNEQYF | TGTGCCAGCAGACTTGGGGCAGGGAAGAACAACGAGCAGTACTTC
. | . | TRBJ2-6 | TRBV5-8 | CASSLGGPGANVLTF | TGTGCCAGCAGCTTGGGAGGGCCTGGGGCCAACGTCCTGACTTTC
. | TRBD1 | TRBJ1-1 | TRBV9 | CASSARTGGTEAFF | TGTGCCAGCAGCGCCAGAACAGGGGGCACTGAAGCTTTCTTT
. | . | TRBJ1-6 | TRBV9 | CASSPVSYNSPLHF | TGTGCCAGCAGCCCGGTCTCCTATAATTCACCCCTCCACTTT
. | TRBD1 | TRBJ1-1 | TRBV5-4 | CASSADEGAFTEAFF | TGTGCCAGCAGCGCCGACGAGGGGGCGTTCACTGAAGCTTTCTTT
. | TRBD2 | TRBJ2-1 | TRBV15 | CATSSPYVASGSLGPYNEQFF | TGTGCCACCAGCAGCCCCTATGTGGCTAGCGGGTCCCTAGGGCCATACAATGAGCAGTTCTTC
. | . | TRBJ2-3 | TRBV27 | CASRSDRGGSDTQYF | TGTGCCAGCAGATCGGACAGAGGCGGTTCAGATACGCAGTATTTT
. | . | TRBJ1-5 | TRBV19 | CASSPNPNQPQHF | TGTGCCAGTAGTCCCAATCCCAATCAGCCCCAGCATTTT
once | TRBD2 | TRBJ2-7 | TRBV29-1 | CSVENPAGGRSEQYF | TGCAGCGTTGAAAACCCCGCGGGGGGGCGTTCCGAGCAGTACTTC
. | TRBD2 | TRBJ2-1 | TRBV9 | CASEERERAYNEQFF | TGTGCCAGCGAGGAGCGGGAGAGGGCCTACAATGAGCAGTTCTTC
. | . | TRBJ1-5 | TRBV4-1 | CASSQRRLDSGNQPQHF | TGCGCCAGCAGCCAACGACGACTGGACAGCGGCAATCAGCCCCAGCATTTT
once | TRBD1 | TRBJ1-1 | TRBV7-2 | CASSLQSGTDEAFF | TGTGCCAGCAGCTTACAGTCCGGGACAGATGAAGCTTTCTTT
. | TRBD1 | TRBJ2-7 | TRBV9 | CASSPEPGGSYEQYF | TGTGCCAGCAGCCCCGAACCAGGGGGCTCCTACGAGCAGTACTTC
. | . | TRBJ1-5 | TRBV6-1 | CASRMDLSGNQPQHF | TGTGCCAGCCGAATGGACCTAAGCGGCAATCAGCCCCAGCATTTT